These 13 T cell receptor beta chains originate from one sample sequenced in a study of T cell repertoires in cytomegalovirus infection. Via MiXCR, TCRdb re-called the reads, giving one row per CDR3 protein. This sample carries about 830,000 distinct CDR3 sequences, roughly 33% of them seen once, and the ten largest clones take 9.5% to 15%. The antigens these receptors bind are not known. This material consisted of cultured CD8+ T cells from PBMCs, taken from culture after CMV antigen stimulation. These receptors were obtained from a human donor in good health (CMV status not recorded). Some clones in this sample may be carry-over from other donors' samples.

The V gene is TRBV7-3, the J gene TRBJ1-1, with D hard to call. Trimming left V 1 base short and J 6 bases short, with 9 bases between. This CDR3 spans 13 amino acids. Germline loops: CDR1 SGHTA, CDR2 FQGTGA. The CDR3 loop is CASSLNSGSEAFF. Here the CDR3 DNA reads TGTGCCAGCAGCTTAAATTCGGGGTCTGAAGCTTTCTTT.

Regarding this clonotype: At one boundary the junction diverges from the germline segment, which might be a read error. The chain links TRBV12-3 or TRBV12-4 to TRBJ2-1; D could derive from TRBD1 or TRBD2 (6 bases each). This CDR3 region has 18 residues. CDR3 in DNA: TGTGCCAACAGTTTAGTGGTGGGGGGCATAGGAGGTTACAATGAGCAGTTCTTC. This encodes CANSLVVGGIGGYNEQFF.

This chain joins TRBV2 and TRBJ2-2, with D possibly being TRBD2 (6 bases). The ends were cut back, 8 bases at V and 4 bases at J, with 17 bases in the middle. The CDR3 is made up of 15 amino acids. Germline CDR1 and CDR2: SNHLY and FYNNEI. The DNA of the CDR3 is TGTGCCAGCGTCAAACCGCGGGGTACCACCGGGGAGCTGTTTTTT. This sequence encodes CASVKPRGTTGELFF.

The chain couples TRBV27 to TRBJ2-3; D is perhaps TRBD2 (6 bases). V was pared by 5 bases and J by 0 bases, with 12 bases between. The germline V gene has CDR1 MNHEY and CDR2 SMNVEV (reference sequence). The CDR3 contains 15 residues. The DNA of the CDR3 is TGTGCCAGCAGTCCCTGGGACTTAAGCACAGATACGCAGTATTTT. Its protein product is CASSPWDLSTDTQYF.

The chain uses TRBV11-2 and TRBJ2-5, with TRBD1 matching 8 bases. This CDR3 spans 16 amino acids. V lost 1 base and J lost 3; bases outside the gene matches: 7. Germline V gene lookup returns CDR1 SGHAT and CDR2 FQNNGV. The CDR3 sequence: CASSLARTGLKETQYF. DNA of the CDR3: TGTGCCAGCAGCTTAGCCCGGACAGGGTTAAAAGAGACCCAGTACTTC. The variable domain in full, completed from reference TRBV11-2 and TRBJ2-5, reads EAGVAQSPRYKIIEKRQSVAFWCNPISGHATLYWYQQILGQGPKLLIQFQNNGVVDDSQLPKDRFSAERLKGVDSTLKIQPAKLEDSAVYLCASSLARTGLKETQYFGPGTRLLVL.

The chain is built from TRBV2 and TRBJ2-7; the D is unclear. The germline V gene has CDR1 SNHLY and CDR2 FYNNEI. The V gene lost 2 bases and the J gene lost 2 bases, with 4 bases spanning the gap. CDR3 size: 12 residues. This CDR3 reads CASSEQTYEQYV. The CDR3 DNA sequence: TGTGCCAGCAGTGAACAAACCTACGAGCAGTACGTC.

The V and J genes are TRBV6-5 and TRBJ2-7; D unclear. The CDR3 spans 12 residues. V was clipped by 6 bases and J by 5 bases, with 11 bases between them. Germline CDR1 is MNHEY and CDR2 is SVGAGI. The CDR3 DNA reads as TGTGCCAGCAGATCGGGTTCCAACGAGCAGTACGTC. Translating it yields CASRSGSNEQYV.

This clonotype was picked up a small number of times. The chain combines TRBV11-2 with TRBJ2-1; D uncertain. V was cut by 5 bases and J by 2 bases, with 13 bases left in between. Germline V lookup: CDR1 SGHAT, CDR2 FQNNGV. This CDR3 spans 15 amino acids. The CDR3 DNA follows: TGTGCCAGCAGCCAAGGCGTTTCCCCCTACAATGAGCAGTTCTTC. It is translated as CASSQGVSPYNEQFF.

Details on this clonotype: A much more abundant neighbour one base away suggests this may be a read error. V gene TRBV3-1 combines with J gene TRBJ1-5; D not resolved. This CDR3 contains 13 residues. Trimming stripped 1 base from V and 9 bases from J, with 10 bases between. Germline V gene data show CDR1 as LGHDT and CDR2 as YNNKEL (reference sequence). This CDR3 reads CASSQVAGLPQHF. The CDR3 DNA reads TGTGCCAGCAGCCAAGTTGCCGGGCTGCCCCAGCATTTT.

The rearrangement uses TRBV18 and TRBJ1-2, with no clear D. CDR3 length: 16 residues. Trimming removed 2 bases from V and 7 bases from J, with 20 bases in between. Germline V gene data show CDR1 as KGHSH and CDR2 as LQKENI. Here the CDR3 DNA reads TGTGCCAGCTCACCAAAGGAGGGCGTTTCCGGTCGTGGCTACACCTTC. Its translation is CASSPKEGVSGRGYTF.

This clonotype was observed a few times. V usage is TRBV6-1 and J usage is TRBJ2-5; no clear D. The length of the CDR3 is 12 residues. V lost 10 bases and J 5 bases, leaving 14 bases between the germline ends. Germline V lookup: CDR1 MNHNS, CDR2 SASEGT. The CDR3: CATPAPRETQYF. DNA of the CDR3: TGTGCCACCCCGGCTCCCCGGGAGACCCAGTACTTC.

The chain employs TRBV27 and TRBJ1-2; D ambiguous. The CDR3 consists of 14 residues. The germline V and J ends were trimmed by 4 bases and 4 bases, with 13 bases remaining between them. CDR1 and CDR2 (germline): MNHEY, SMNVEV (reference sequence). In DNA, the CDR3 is TGTGCCAGCAGTTCCAGACCCGAACTCTATGGCTACACCTTC. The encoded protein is CASSSRPELYGYTF.

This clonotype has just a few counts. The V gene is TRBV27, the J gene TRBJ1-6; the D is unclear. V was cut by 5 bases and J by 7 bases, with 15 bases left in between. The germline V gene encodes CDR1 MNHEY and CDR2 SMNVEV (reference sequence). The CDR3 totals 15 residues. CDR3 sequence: CASSTGPRTNSPLHF. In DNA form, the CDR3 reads TGTGCCAGCAGTACCGGGCCTAGGACCAATTCACCCCTCCACTTT.